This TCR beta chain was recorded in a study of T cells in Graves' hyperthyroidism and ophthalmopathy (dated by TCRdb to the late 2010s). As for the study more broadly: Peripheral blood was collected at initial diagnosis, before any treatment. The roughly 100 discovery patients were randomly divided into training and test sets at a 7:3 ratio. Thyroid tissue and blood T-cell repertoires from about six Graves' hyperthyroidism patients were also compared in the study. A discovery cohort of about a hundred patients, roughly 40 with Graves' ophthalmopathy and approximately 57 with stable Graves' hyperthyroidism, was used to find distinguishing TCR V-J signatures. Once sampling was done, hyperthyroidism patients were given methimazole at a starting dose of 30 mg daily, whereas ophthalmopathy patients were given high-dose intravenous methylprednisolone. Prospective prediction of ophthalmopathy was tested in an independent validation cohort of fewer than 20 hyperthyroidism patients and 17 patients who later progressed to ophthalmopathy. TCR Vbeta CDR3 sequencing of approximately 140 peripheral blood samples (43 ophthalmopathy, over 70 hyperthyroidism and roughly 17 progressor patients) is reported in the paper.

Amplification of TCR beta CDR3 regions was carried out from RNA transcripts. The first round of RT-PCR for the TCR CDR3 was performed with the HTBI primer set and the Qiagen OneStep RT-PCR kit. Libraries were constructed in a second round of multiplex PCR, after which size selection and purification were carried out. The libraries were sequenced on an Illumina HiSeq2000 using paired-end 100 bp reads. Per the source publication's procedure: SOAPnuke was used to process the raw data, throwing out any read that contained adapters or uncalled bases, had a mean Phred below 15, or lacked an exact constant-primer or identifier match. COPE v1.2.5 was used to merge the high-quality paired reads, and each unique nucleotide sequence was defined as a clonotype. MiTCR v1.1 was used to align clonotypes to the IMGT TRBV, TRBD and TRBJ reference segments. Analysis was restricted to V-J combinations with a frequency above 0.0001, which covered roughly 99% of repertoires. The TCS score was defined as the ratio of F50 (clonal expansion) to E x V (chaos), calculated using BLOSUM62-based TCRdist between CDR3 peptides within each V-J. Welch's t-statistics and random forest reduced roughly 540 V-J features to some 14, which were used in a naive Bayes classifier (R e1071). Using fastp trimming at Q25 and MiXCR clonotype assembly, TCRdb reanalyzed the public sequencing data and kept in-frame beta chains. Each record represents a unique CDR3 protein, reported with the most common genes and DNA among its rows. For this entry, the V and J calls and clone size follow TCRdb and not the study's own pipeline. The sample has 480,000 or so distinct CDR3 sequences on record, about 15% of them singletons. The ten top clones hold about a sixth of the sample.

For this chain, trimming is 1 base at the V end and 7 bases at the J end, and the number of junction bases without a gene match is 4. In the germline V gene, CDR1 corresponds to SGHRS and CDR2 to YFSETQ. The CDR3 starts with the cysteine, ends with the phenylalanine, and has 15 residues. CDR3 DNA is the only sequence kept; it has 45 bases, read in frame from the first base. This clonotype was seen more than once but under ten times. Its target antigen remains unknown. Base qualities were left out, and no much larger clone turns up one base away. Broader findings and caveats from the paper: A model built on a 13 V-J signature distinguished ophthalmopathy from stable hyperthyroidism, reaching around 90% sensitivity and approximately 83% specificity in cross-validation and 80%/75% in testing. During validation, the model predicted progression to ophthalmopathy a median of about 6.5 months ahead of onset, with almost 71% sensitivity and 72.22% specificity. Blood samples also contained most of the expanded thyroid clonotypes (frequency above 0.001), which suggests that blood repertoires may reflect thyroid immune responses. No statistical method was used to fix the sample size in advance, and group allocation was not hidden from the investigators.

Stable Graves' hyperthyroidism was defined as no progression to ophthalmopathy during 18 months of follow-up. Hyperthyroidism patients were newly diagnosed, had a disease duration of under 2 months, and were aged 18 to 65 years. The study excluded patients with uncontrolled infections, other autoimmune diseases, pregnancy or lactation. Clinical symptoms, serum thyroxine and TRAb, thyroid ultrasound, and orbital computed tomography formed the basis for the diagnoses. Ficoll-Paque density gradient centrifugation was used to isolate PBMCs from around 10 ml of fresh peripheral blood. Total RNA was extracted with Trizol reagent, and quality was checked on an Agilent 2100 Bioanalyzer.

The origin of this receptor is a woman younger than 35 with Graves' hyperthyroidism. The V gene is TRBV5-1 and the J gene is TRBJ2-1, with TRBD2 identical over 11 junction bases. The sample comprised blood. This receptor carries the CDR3 CASSLLLAGENEQFF. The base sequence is TGCGCCAGCAGCTTGTTACTAGCGGGAGAAAATGAGCAGTTCTTC.